This TCR beta chain came from a study of beta chain features in type 1 diabetes. The authors reverse transcribed all of the isolated RNA, so sequencing captured expressed TCRB transcripts. TCRdb's table, derived via immunoSEQ multiplex PCR, lists solely in-frame clones and lacks some. The table lists hundreds of thousands of clones, roughly 13% of them singletons. Material for sequencing was naive CD4+ T cells from blood. The sequence was collected from a man aged 18-30 years in good health.

DNA for the CDR3: TGTGCCAGCAGCCCTGCGGACAGACCCACTGAAGCTTTCTTT. Translation gives CASSPADRPTEAFF. The chain recombines TRBV5-5 with TRBJ1-1, with a tentative D call TRBD1 (6 bases). The CDR3 runs to 14 residues. Trimming removed 4 bases at V and 4 bases at J, with 14 bases between. Per the germline V gene, CDR1 is SGHKS and CDR2 is YYEKEE (reference sequence).